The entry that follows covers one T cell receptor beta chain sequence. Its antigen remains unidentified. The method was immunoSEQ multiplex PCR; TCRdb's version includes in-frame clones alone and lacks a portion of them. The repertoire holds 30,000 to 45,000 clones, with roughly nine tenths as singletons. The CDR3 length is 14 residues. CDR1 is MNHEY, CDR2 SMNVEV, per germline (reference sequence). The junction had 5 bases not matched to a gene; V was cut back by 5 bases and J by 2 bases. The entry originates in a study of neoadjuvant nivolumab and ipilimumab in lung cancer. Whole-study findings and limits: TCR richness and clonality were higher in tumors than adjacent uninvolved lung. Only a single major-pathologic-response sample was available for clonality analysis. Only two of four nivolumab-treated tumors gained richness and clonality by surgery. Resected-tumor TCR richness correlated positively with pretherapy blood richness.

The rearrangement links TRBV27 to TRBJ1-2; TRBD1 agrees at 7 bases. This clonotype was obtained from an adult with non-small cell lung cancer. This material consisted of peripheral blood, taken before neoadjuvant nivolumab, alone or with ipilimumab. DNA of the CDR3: TGTGCCAGCAGTCGACAGGGTCTAAACTATGGCTACACCTTC. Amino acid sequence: CASSRQGLNYGYTF.